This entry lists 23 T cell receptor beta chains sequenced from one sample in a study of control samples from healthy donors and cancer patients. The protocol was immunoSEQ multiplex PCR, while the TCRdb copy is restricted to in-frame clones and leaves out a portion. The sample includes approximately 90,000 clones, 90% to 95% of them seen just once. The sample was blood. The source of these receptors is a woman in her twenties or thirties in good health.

Here the CDR3 DNA reads TGTGCCAGCAGCGTAGGGCGGGACAGGGGTGGATACACCTTC. It is translated as CASSVGRDRGGYTF. The chain uses TRBV9 and TRBJ1-2, with 10 bases fitting TRBD1. J gave up 11 bases and V 0 bases, and 7 bases lay outside the gene matches. This CDR3 has 14 amino acids. Per the germline V gene, CDR1 is SGDLS and CDR2 is YYNGEE.

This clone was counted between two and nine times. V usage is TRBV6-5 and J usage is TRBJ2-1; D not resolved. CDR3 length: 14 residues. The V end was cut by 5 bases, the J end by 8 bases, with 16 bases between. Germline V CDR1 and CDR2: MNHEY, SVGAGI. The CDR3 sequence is CASSPSGLSHEQFF. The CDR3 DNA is TGTGCCAGCAGTCCCTCGGGCCTGAGCCATGAGCAGTTCTTC.

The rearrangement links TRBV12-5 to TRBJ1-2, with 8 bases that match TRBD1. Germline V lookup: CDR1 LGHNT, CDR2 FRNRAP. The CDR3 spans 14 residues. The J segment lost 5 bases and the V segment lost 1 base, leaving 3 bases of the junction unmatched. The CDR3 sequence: CASGLGQGSYGYTF. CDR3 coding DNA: TGTGCTAGTGGTTTGGGACAGGGGAGTTATGGCTACACCTTC.

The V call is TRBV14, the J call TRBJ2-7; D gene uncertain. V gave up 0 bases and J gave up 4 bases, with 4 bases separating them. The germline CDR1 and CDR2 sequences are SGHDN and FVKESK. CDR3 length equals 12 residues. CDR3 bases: TGTGCCAGCAGCCAAGACAGGTACGAGCAGTACTTC. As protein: CASSQDRYEQYF.

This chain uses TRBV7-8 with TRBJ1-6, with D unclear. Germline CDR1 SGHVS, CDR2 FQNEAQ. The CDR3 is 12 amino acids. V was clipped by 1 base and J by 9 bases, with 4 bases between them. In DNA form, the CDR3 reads TGTGCCAGCAGCTTAGAGGGTTCACCCCTCCACTTT. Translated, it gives CASSLEGSPLHF. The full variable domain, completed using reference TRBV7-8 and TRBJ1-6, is GAGVSQSPRYKVAKRGQDVALRCDPISGHVSLFWYQQALGQGPEFLTYFQNEAQLDKSGLPSDRFFAERPEGSVSTLKIQRTQQEDSAVYLCASSLEGSPLHFGNGTRLTVT.

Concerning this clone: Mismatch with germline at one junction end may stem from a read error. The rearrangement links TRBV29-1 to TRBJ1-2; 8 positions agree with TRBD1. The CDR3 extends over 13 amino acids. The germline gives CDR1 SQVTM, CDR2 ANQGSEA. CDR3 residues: CSVDPWDRTEPVF. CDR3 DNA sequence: TGCAGCGTTGACCCCTGGGACAGGACGGAGCCAGTCTTC.

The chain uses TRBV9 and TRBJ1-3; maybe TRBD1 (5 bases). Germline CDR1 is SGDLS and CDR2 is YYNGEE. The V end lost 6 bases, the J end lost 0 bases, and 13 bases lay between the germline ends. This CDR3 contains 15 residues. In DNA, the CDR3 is TGTGCCAGCACCCGGGACGGAGGCTCTGGAAACACCATATATTTT. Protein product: CASTRDGGSGNTIYF.

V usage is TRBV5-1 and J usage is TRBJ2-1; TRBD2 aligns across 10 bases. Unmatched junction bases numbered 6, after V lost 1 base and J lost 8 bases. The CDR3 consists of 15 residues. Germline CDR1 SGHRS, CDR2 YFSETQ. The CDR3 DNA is TGCGCCAGCAGCTTGTCTAGCGGGAGTTGGGATGAGCAGTTCTTC. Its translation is CASSLSSGSWDEQFF.

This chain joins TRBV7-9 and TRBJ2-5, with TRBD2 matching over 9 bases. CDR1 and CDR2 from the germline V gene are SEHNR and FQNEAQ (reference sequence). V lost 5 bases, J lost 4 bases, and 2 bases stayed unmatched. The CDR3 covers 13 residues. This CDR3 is CASSGGRGETQYF. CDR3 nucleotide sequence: TGTGCCAGCAGCGGCGGGAGGGGAGAGACCCAGTACTTC.

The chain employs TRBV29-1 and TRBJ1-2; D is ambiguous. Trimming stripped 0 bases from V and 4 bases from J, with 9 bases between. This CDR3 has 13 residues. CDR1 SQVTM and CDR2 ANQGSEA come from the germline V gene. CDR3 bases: TGCAGCGTTGAAGATCCCCTCGGCTATGGCTACACCTTC. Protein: CSVEDPLGYGYTF.

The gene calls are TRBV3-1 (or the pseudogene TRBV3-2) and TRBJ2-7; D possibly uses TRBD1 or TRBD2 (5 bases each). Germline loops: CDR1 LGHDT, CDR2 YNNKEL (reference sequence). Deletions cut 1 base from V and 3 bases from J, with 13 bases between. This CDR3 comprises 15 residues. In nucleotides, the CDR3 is TGTGCCAGCAGCCAAGGGGGCAGCCGGGGCTACGAGCAGTACTTC. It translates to CASSQGGSRGYEQYF.

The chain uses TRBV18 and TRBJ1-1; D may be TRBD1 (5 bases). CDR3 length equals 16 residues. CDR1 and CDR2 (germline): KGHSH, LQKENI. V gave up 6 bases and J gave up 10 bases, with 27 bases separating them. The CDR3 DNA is TGTGCCAGCTCCACCACCCCTCCGTCAGGGCGGATTGTAGCTTTCTTT. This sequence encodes CASSTTPPSGRIVAFF.

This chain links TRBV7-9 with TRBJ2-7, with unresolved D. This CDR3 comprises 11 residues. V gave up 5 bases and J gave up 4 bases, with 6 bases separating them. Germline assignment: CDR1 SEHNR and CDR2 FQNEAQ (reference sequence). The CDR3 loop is CASSPLYEQYF. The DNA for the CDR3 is TGTGCCAGCAGCCCCCTGTACGAGCAGTACTTC.

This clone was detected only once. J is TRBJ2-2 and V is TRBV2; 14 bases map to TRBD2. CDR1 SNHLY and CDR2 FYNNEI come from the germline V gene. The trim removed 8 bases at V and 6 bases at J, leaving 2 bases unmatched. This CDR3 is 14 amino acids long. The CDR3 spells CASETSGRAGELFF. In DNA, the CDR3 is TGTGCCAGCGAGACTAGCGGGAGGGCCGGGGAGCTGTTTTTT.

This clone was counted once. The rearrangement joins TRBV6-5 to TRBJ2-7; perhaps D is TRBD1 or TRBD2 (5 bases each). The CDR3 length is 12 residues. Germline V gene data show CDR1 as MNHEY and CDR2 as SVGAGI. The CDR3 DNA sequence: TGTGCAACGGGGCAGGTAAACTACGAGCAGTACTTC. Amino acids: CATGQVNYEQYF.

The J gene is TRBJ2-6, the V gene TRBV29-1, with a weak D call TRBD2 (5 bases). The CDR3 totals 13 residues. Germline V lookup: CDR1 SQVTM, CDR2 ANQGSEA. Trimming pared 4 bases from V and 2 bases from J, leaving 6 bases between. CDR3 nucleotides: TGCAGCGTTGCGGAGGCTGGGGCCAACGTCCTGACTTTC. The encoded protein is CSVAEAGANVLTF.

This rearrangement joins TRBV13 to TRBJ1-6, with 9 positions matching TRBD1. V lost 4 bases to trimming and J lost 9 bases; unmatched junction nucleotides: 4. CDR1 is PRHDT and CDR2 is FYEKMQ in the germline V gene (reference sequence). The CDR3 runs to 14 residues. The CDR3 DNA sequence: TGTGCCAGCAGCTCCGGGACAGGGATTTCACCCCTCCACTTT. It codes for CASSSGTGISPLHF.

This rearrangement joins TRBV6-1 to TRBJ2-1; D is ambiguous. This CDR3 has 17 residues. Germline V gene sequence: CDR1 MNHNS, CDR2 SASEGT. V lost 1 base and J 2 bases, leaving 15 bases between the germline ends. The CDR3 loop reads CASSEVEGGRTYNEQFF. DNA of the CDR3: TGTGCCAGCAGTGAAGTGGAAGGTGGAAGAACCTACAATGAGCAGTTCTTC.

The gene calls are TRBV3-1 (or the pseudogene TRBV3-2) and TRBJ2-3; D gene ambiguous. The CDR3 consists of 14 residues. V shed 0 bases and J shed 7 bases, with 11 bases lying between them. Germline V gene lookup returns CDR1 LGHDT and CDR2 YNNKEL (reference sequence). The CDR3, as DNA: TGTGCCAGCAGCCAAGATGGAGTTTGGTATACGCAGTATTTT. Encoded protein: CASSQDGVWYTQYF.

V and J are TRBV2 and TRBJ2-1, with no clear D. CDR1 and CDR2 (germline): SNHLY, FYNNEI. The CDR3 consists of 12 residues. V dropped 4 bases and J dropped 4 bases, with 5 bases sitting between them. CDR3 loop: CASSVEYNEQFF. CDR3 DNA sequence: TGTGCCAGCAGTGTCGAATACAATGAGCAGTTCTTC.

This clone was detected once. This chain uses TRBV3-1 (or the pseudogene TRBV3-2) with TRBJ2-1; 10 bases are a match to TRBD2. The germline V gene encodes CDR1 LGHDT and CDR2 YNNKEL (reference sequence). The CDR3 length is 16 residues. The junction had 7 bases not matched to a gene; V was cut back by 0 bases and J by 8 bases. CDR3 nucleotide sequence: TGTGCCAGCAGCCAAGATGTACCTAGCGGGAGCCATGAGCAGTTCTTC. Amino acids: CASSQDVPSGSHEQFF.

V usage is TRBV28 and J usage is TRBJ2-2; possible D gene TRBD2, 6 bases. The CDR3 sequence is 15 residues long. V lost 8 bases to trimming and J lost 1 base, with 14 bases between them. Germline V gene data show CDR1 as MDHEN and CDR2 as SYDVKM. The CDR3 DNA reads TGTGCCAGCCGTTGGGACTCACAGAACACCGGGGAGCTGTTTTTT. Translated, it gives CASRWDSQNTGELFF.

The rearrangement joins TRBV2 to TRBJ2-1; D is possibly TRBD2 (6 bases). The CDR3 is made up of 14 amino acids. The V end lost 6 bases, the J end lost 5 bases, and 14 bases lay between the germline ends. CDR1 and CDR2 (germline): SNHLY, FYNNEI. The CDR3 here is CASSYPPGDNEQFF. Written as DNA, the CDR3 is TGTGCCAGCAGCTATCCACCGGGAGACAATGAGCAGTTCTTC.